A selection of T cell receptor beta chains follows, all from one sample in a study of T cells in Graves' hyperthyroidism and ophthalmopathy. Each CDR3 protein gets one entry after TCRdb re-called the multiplex PCR reads with MiXCR. The table shows 300,000 to 450,000 distinct CDR3 sequences, with approximately 17% occurring only once. The sequenced sample consisted of blood. These receptors came from a man younger than 35 with Graves' ophthalmopathy. Both conserved end residues are trimmed from each CDR3. Each record gives: J gene, V gene, CDR3 protein.

TRBJ1-4,TRBV5-1,ASSGRGQWANEKLF
TRBJ2-1,TRBV3-1,ASSQDLAGDLYNEQF
TRBJ2-6,TRBV2,ASRGPGANVLT
TRBJ1-4,TRBV4-1,ASNQAGGKVATNEKLF
TRBJ2-4,TRBV2,ASSGVAGGNKNIQY
TRBJ1-1,TRBV2,ASLFGGTEAF
TRBJ2-3,TRBV5-6,ASSLGIGGRTDTQY
TRBJ2-4,TRBV12-3/TRBV12-4,ASSAALGGVGQY
TRBJ1-2,TRBV29-1,SPEDRSWGYT
TRBJ2-7,TRBV20-1,SARDREGYEQY
TRBJ1-2,TRBV9,ASSVVDVPNYGYT
TRBJ1-1,TRBV29-1,SVVKGLSGEAF
TRBJ2-5,TRBV5-1,ASSLGLIGETQY
TRBJ1-2,TRBV2,ASRGGGPGGYT
TRBJ2-3,TRBV12-3/TRBV12-4,ASGRGGADTQY
TRBJ1-2,TRBV29-1,SVATGVGGYT
TRBJ1-2,TRBV3-1,ASSHQGPSYT
TRBJ2-1,TRBV6-1,ASSPERQGARNEQF
TRBJ2-7,TRBV19,ASSAETGAEQY
TRBJ2-7,TRBV10-3,AISESGFSGEQY
TRBJ1-1,TRBV5-1,ASRHDRGNTEAF
TRBJ1-2,TRBV7-2,ASSLSGARTFEGYT
TRBJ2-2,TRBV2,ASSDRGGGGPGTGELF
TRBJ1-2,TRBV20-1,SARDPESSYGYT
TRBJ2-3,TRBV5-1,ASSFQGGSRDTQY
TRBJ1-6,TRBV4-1,ASSQELSGVSPLH
TRBJ1-6,TRBV20-1,SATPTGASYNSPLH
TRBJ1-1,TRBV2,ASSAHRDRGPSMNTEAF
TRBJ1-2,TRBV7-9,ASSPRAQVRGYGYT
TRBJ1-1,TRBV6-1,ASANLGTAEAF
TRBJ2-2,TRBV2,ASGGASDTGELF
TRBJ1-4,TRBV6-2/TRBV6-3,VSSYSVAGEKLF
TRBJ1-1,TRBV5-5,ASSLDGPYEAF
TRBJ2-5,TRBV7-3,ASSETGTSQETQY
TRBJ1-4,TRBV12-3/TRBV12-4,ASRSGQGREKLF
TRBJ1-5,TRBV27,ASSPGTQGGQPQH
TRBJ1-2,TRBV12-3/TRBV12-4,ASRPGVPYGYT
TRBJ1-3,TRBV10-3,AIAPRVSSSGNTIY
TRBJ2-7,TRBV28,ASSLFSGMSYEQY
TRBJ1-1,TRBV10-3,AISEGGVNTEAF